These 15 T cell receptor beta chains were all obtained from the same sample, sequenced in a study of regulatory T cells in long-lasting Graves disease. Arm-PCR of CDR3 regions with iRepertoire HTBI primers generated TCR beta libraries. TCRdb passed the multiplex PCR reads through MiXCR, listing each CDR3 protein once. The data show about 540,000 distinct CDR3 sequences, approximately 13% seen once. Indicated time point: newly diagnosed GD, antithyroid drugs for less than 3 months. The authors made the TCR library using RNA they extracted from PBMCs. This same sample was also part of a study on T cells in Graves' hyperthyroidism and ophthalmopathy.

The sample in question was peripheral blood mononuclear cells (PBMCs), obtained at new diagnosis, from a patient treated with antithyroid drugs. The origin of the receptors is a man aged 25 to 40 with Graves disease.

V usage is TRBV12-3 or TRBV12-4 and J usage is TRBJ2-7; D is possibly TRBD2 (6 bases). The CDR3 is made up of 15 amino acids. Trimming removed 6 bases at V and 0 bases at J, with 15 bases between. CDR3 DNA sequence: TGTGCCAGCAGCCGCCCCGGGACTTCCTCCTACGAGCAGTACTTC. As protein: CASSRPGTSSYEQYF.

This clonotype was seen a handful of times. CDR3 nucleotide sequence: TGTGCCAGCAGCCAAGAGGGAGTGGGAGGGGCAGATACGCAGTATTTT. Protein product: CASSQEGVGGADTQYF. The chain carries TRBV4-2 and TRBJ2-3; 7 positions match TRBD2. Germline CDR1 is LGHNA and CDR2 is YNFKEQ. The J segment lost 4 bases and the V segment lost 0 bases, leaving 7 bases of the junction unmatched. The CDR3 is 16 residues long.

This clonotype has a count of ten or more. The chain employs TRBV29-1 and TRBJ2-5, with a possible D match to TRBD1 (5 bases). V lost 2 bases to trimming and J lost 9 bases, with 13 bases between them. The CDR3 sequence is 12 residues long. Looked up from germline, CDR1 is SQVTM and CDR2 is ANQGSEA. The CDR3 DNA reads as TGCAGCGTTGAAATACAGGTTTTTTCCCAGTACTTC. Translated: CSVEIQVFSQYF.

The rearrangement uses TRBV5-4 and TRBJ2-7; the D gene is possibly TRBD1 (6 bases). V was shortened by 3 bases and J by 6 bases, with 10 bases between the two germline ends. The CDR3 is 12 amino acids. Germline CDR1 and CDR2: SGHNT and YYREEE (reference sequence). The CDR3 DNA is TGTGCCAGCAGCTCCTTGGGGGCCGAGCAGTACTTC. It codes for CASSSLGAEQYF.

Points on this clonotype: Germline and junction disagree at one end, which may indicate a read error. This sequence joins TRBV10-3 and TRBJ1-1; possible D gene TRBD1, 5 bases. Germline V CDR1 and CDR2: ENHRY, SYGVKD. CDR3 length: 16 amino acids. CDR3: CAISMSWDDLLTETFF. CDR3 coding DNA: TGTGCCATCAGTATGTCCTGGGACGACCTTCTCACTGAAACTTTCTTT.

The V gene is TRBV9, the J gene TRBJ2-6; 10 positions match TRBD1. This CDR3 comprises 19 residues. Germline CDR1 is SGDLS and CDR2 is YYNGEE. J gave up 1 base and V 3 bases, and 10 bases lay outside the gene matches. The CDR3, as DNA: TGTGCCAGCAGCGGGAACCGGGGACAGGGGCCTTCTGGGGCCAACGTCCTGACTTTC. This encodes CASSGNRGQGPSGANVLTF.

This clonotype was observed at least ten times. J is TRBJ2-5 and V is TRBV11-1, with D perhaps TRBD2 (5 bases). Germline lookup yields CDR1 SGHAT and CDR2 FQDESV (reference sequence). The V gene lost 0 bases and the J gene lost 2 bases, with 7 bases spanning the gap. The CDR3 has 14 amino acids. The chain's CDR3 is CASSLAREQETQYF. The DNA of the CDR3 is TGTGCCAGCAGCTTAGCGAGGGAACAAGAGACCCAGTACTTC.

This clonotype appeared many times. The chain is built from TRBV11-2 and TRBJ2-5; TRBD2 matches 7 bases. The germline V gene has CDR1 SGHAT and CDR2 FQNNGV. V lost 5 bases, J lost 4 bases, and 16 bases stayed unmatched. The CDR3 consists of 17 residues. The CDR3: CASSVVGGSSLSETQYF. CDR3 DNA: TGTGCCAGCAGCGTTGTCGGCGGGAGTTCTCTATCAGAGACCCAGTACTTC.

The gene calls are TRBV10-2 and TRBJ2-4; D is uncertain. Germline V gives CDR1 WSHSY, CDR2 SAAADI. The CDR3 sequence is 14 residues long. V was shortened by 6 bases and J by 0 bases, with 9 bases between the two germline ends. This CDR3 reads CASRVELAKNIQYF. In DNA form, the CDR3 reads TGCGCCAGCAGGGTCGAGTTAGCCAAAAACATTCAGTACTTC.

The chain uses TRBV30 and TRBJ2-4; 9 positions match TRBD1. The length of the CDR3 is 17 residues. Germline V lookup: CDR1 GTSNPN, CDR2 SVGIG (reference sequence). The V and J ends lost 7 bases and 1 base, in that order; junction bases with no gene match: 14. Here the CDR3 DNA reads TGTGCCTCCCAGCGACAGGGGGAGAGGAGGGCCAAAAACATTCAGTACTTC. Encoded protein: CASQRQGERRAKNIQYF.

Regarding this clonotype: A much larger clone lies one base from this, so it may be a read error. CDR3 region: CATSRGGGNGFTF. CDR3 DNA: TGTGCCACCAGCAGAGGAGGGGGTAATGGCTTCACCTTC. The rearrangement links TRBV15 to TRBJ1-2, with TRBD1 as a possible D gene (6 bases). This CDR3 spans 13 amino acids. The germline V gene encodes CDR1 LNHNV and CDR2 YYDKDF (reference sequence).

Many counts were recorded for this clonotype. The chain has TRBV20-1 and TRBJ1-1; a weak D match, TRBD1 (5 bases). Germline values: CDR1 DFQATT, CDR2 SNEGSKA (reference sequence). The CDR3 is made up of 12 amino acids. V shed 2 bases and J shed 6 bases, with 10 bases lying between them. This CDR3 reads CSARHRLPEAFF. For the CDR3, the DNA is TGCAGTGCTAGACACAGGCTCCCTGAAGCTTTCTTT.

The rearrangement links TRBV7-3 to TRBJ2-1; D may match TRBD1 or TRBD2 (6 bases each). The CDR3 length is 15 residues. Deletions cut 3 bases from V and 7 bases from J, with 16 bases between. Germline CDR1 SGHTA, CDR2 FQGTGA. CDR3 residues: CASSFRGTTQNEQFF. Here the CDR3 DNA reads TGTGCCAGCAGCTTTCGCGGGACAACCCAAAATGAGCAGTTCTTC. Drawing the rest from reference TRBV7-3 and TRBJ2-1, the complete variable domain is GAGVSQTPSNKVTEKGKYVELRCDPISGHTALYWYRQSLGQGPEFLIYFQGTGAADDSGLPNDRFFAVRPEGSVSTLKIQRTERGDSAVYLCASSFRGTTQNEQFFGPGTRLTVL.

In its sample, this clonotype was seen many times. This may come from a read error, since a much larger clone is one base off. The chain carries TRBV12-3 or TRBV12-4 and TRBJ1-2; 10 bases line up with TRBD1. The CDR3 runs 15 residues. CDR3 sequence reads: CTSRIDRGRDYGYTF. The CDR3 DNA follows: TGTACCAGCAGGATTGACAGGGGGCGCGACTATGGCTACACCTTC.

This clonotype was recorded many times. This chain links TRBV11-2 with TRBJ2-1, with TRBD2 matching 7 bases. The ends lost 3 bases at V and 5 bases at J; junction bases unmatched: 4. Germline loops: CDR1 SGHAT, CDR2 FQNNGV. The CDR3 runs to 14 residues. The CDR3 DNA reads as TGTGCCAGCAGCTTCTCAGGACTAGACAATGAGCAGTTCTTC. It codes for CASSFSGLDNEQFF.